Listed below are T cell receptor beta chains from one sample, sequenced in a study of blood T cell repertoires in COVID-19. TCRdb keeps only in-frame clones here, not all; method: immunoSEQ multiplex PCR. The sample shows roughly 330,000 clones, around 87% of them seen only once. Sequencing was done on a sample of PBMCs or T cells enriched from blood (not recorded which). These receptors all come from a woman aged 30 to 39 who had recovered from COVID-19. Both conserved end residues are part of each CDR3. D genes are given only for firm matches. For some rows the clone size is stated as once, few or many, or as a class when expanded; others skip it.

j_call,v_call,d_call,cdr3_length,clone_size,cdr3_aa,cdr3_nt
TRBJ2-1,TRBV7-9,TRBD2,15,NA,CASSLTSDKLNEQFF,TGTGCCAGCAGCTTAACTAGCGACAAGTTGAATGAGCAGTTCTTC
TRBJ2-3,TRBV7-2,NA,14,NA,CASSLRGSTDTQYF,TGTGCCAGCAGCTTAAGGGGTAGCACAGATACGCAGTATTTT
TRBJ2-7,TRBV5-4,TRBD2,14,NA,CASSLRGGSYEQYF,TGTGCCAGCAGCTTGCGGGGGGGATCTTACGAGCAGTACTTC
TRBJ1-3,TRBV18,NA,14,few,CASSREGSGNTIYF,TGTGCCAGCTCCCGTGAGGGTTCTGGAAACACCATATATTTT
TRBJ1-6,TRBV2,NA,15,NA,CASSEGPTYNSPLHF,TGTGCCAGCAGTGAAGGGCCAACCTATAATTCACCCCTCCACTTT
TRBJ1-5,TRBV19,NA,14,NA,CASSTRTAGQPQHF,TGTGCCAGTAGTACCAGGACAGCAGGTCAGCCCCAGCATTTT
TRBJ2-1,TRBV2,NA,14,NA,CASSETSSYNEQFF,TGTGCCAGCAGTGAAACCAGCTCCTACAATGAGCAGTTCTTC
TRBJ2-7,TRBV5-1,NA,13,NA,CASSLGQRVEQYF,TGCGCCAGCAGCCTGGGCCAGCGGGTCGAGCAGTACTTC
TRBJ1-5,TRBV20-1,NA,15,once,CSASGEPSRNQPQHF,TGCAGTGCTAGTGGGGAGCCAAGCAGAAATCAGCCCCAGCATTTT
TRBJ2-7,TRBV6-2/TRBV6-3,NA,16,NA,CASSYSQAGNSYEQYF,TGTGCCAGCAGTTACTCTCAGGCGGGGAATTCCTACGAGCAGTACTTC
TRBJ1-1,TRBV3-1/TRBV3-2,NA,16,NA,CATRPSQRQMNTEAFF,TGTGCCACCCGACCGTCTCAGCGTCAAATGAACACTGAAGCTTTCTTT